The next 21 T cell receptor beta chains were all read from a single sample in a study of blood T cells in healthy people across ages. A second PCR of about 7 to 12 cycles used a sample-barcoded 5' primer and a J-beta primer mix. One entry per CDR3 protein results from TCRdb running MiXCR on the 5' RACE reads. The data show approximately 900,000 distinct CDR3 sequences, with roughly 52% seen just once and over 10% held by the top ten. Material for sequencing was blood. The receptor source for this set is a man younger than 45 in good health.

This clonotype was observed a handful of times. The chain recombines TRBV4-2 with TRBJ2-5; TRBD1 matches 7 bases. CDR1 and CDR2 (germline): LGHNA, YNFKEQ. There are 14 residues in the CDR3. V was clipped by 1 base and J by 5 bases; unmatched bases: 4. CDR3 nucleotide sequence: TGTGCCAGCAGCCAAGTCGACAGGGCCGAGACCCAGTACTTC. It specifies CASSQVDRAETQYF.

About this clonotype itself: The junction and the germline gene differ at one end; a read error may be behind it. The rearrangement uses TRBV28 and TRBJ2-7; 7 nucleotides agree with TRBD1. Germline assignment: CDR1 MDHEN and CDR2 SYDVKM. The CDR3 spans 14 residues. The CDR3 nucleotides are TGTGCCAGCAGTAACAGGGGCCTCTCCAACGAGCAGTACTTC. Translating it yields CASSNRGLSNEQYF.

This chain links TRBV28 with TRBJ2-3, with 7 bases fitting TRBD1. CDR3 length: 14 amino acids. V lost 5 bases to trimming and J lost 4 bases; unmatched junction nucleotides: 6. From germline, CDR1 is MDHEN and CDR2 SYDVKM. DNA of the CDR3: TGTGCCAGCAGTCGCGTAGGGGGCGCAGATACGCAGTATTTT. This translates into CASSRVGGADTQYF.

The rearrangement links TRBV28 to TRBJ1-2; 9 nucleotides match TRBD1. CDR1 is MDHEN, CDR2 SYDVKM, per germline. The V segment lost 4 bases and the J segment 6 bases; nucleotides outside the gene matches: 12. The CDR3 covers 16 residues. CDR3 in DNA: TGTGCCAGCAGTTCGCCGGAACTGGGACAGGGTAATGGCTACACCTTC. This sequence encodes CASSSPELGQGNGYTF.

J is TRBJ1-6 and V is TRBV21-1; the table's D call, TRBD1, has no DNA check behind it. TRBV21-1 is shown as a pseudogene. The CDR3 extends over 14 amino acids. The CDR3 DNA is TGCGCCAGCTTGAGGGACAGGGCTAATTCACCCCTCCACTTT. As protein: CASLRDRANSPLHF.

This clonotype was seen more than once but under ten times. The gene calls are TRBV28 and TRBJ2-7; D may be TRBD1 (5 bases). Germline V gives CDR1 MDHEN, CDR2 SYDVKM. The ends were cut back, 5 bases at V and 3 bases at J, with 17 bases in the middle. CDR3 length equals 15 residues. CDR3 region: CASSPSPQGNYEQYF. The CDR3 DNA is TGTGCCAGCAGTCCCAGCCCTCAGGGTAACTACGAGCAGTACTTC.

The chain recombines TRBV20-1 with TRBJ1-4; tentative D call: TRBD1 (6 bases). From germline, CDR1 is DFQATT and CDR2 SNEGSKA (reference sequence). V was trimmed by 0 bases and J by 8 bases, leaving 16 bases between them. CDR3 length: 15 amino acids. For the CDR3, the DNA is TGCAGTGCTAGAGATCCGTCGGACAGTTGGGAAAAACTGTTTTTT. Translating it yields CSARDPSDSWEKLFF.

V is TRBV6-1 and J is TRBJ2-5; 12 bases match TRBD2. This CDR3 comprises 18 residues. Germline V gene data show CDR1 as MNHNS and CDR2 as SASEGT. Losses at the gene ends were 5 bases for V and 2 bases for J; bases not matched to a gene: 12. DNA of the CDR3: TGTGCCAGCAGTACCGCTGTAGGGCTAGCGGGAGGGCAAGAGACCCAGTACTTC. This codes for CASSTAVGLAGGQETQYF.

The chain recombines TRBV6-5 with TRBJ2-7; 9 bases are shared with TRBD1. The CDR3 consists of 17 residues. Germline V gives CDR1 MNHEY, CDR2 SVGAGI. V shed 2 bases, J shed 0 bases, and the junction held 8 bases outside the gene matches. The CDR3 coding sequence is TGTGCCAGCAGTTACAGGACAGGGGCGTCGAGCTCCTACGAGCAGTACTTC. Its translation: CASSYRTGASSSYEQYF.

This clonotype was seen a handful of times. The chain links TRBV20-1 to TRBJ2-1, with TRBD2 identical over 13 bases. Germline V CDR1 and CDR2: DFQATT, SNEGSKA (reference sequence). Trimming at V came to 4 bases and at J to 15 bases, leaving 9 bases not matched to a gene. The CDR3 spans 13 residues. The CDR3 is CSATRLAGGPPFF. In nucleotides, the CDR3 is TGCAGTGCTACCAGACTAGCGGGGGGCCCCCCGTTCTTC.

This chain links TRBV5-1 with TRBJ2-5; 10 nucleotides align to TRBD1. TRBJ2-7 explains the end of the DNA better; the J call may be wrong. The CDR3 covers 16 residues. CDR1 SGHRS and CDR2 YFSETQ come from the germline V gene. CDR3 amino acids: CASSILPGQGTYEQYF. CDR3 bases: TGCGCCAGCAGCATCTTACCGGGACAGGGGACCTACGAGCAGTACTTC.

Points on this clonotype: A much larger clone is a single base away; this may be a read error. V is TRBV9 and J is TRBJ2-1; 9 bases are shared with TRBD2. CDR3 length: 14 residues. CDR1 is SGDLS and CDR2 is YYNGEE in the germline V gene. CDR3 sequence reads: CTSSGSGGYNEQFF. CDR3 coding DNA: TGTACCAGCAGCGGTAGCGGGGGATACAATGAGCAGTTCTTC. The whole variable domain, remainder taken from reference TRBV9 and TRBJ2-1, is DSGVTQTPKHLITATGQRVTLRCSPRSGDLSVYWYQQSLDQGLQFLIQYYNGEERAKGNILERFSAQQFPDLHSELNLSSLELGDSALYFCTSSGSGGYNEQFFGPGTRLTVL.

The gene calls are TRBV7-6 and TRBJ2-7; D unresolved. The DNA end is more similar to TRBJ2-5, so the J call may be wrong. The CDR3 loop spans 15 amino acids. Germline V CDR1 and CDR2: SGHVS, FNYEAQ. CDR3: CASSLAMGIQETQYF. CDR3 in DNA: TGTGCCAGCAGCTTGGCCATGGGGATCCAAGAGACCCAGTACTTC.

The V and J genes are TRBV3-1 and TRBJ1-2; D is uncertain. Germline assignment: CDR1 LGHDT and CDR2 YNNKEL (reference sequence). Trimming left V 6 bases short and J 6 bases short, with 20 bases between. The CDR3 runs 15 residues. The CDR3 is CASSYDGVRNDGYTF. The CDR3 DNA reads as TGTGCCAGCAGTTACGACGGGGTGAGAAACGATGGCTACACCTTC.

This clonotype has only a few counts. The chain is built from TRBV7-2 and TRBJ2-5, with a weak D call TRBD1 (5 bases). Per the germline V gene, CDR1 is SGHTA and CDR2 is FQGNSA. V lost 1 base and J lost 9, with 15 bases in between. This CDR3 spans 14 amino acids. In DNA, the CDR3 is TGTGCCAGCAGCTTAGAACAGTCGAAAGGGGCCCAGTACTTC. Residues: CASSLEQSKGAQYF.

This rearrangement joins TRBV12-3 or TRBV12-4 to TRBJ1-1; 7 nucleotides align to TRBD1. CDR3 size: 15 residues. Trimming removed 6 bases from V and 3 bases from J; junction bases left unmatched: 10. CDR3 in DNA: TGTGCCAGCAGAAAAGCCGACAGGGAGGACACTGAAGCTTTCTTT. It codes for CASRKADREDTEAFF.

V usage is TRBV7-2 and J usage is TRBJ1-6; D may be TRBD1 (6 bases). Germline assignment: CDR1 SGHTA and CDR2 FQGNSA. The CDR3 spans 15 residues. Trimming took 7 bases from V and 10 from J, leaving 20 bases between them. The CDR3 DNA sequence: TGTGCCAGCAACGTTGGGGGGCTGGGGAACTCACCCCTCCACTTT. Residues: CASNVGGLGNSPLHF.

The chain joins TRBV4-2 to TRBJ1-1, with D tentatively TRBD1 (5 bases). V was cut by 0 bases and J by 8 bases, with 13 bases left in between. The CDR3 length is 14 residues. In germline, CDR1 is LGHNA, CDR2 YNFKEQ. In DNA form, the CDR3 reads TGTGCCAGCAGCCAAGATGGGGCGGGGGGAGAAGCTTTCTTT. It translates to CASSQDGAGGEAFF.

This rearrangement joins TRBV7-2 to TRBJ2-1; no reliable D call. The CDR3 contains 12 residues. The germline V gene encodes CDR1 SGHTA and CDR2 FQGNSA. V gave up 3 bases and J gave up 7 bases, with 7 bases separating them. CDR3 DNA: TGTGCCAGCAGCTTCCCTGCGAATGAGCAGTTCTTC. Its protein is CASSFPANEQFF.

As concerns this clonotype: The junction shows a germline mismatch at one end, possibly a read error. The chain couples TRBV5-1 to TRBJ2-7; D may be TRBD1 or TRBD2 (5 bases each). CDR3 length equals 15 residues. Looked up from germline, CDR1 is SGHRS and CDR2 is YFSETQ. CDR3 nucleotide sequence: TGCGCCAGCCGCCGAGGGGCAGACAACTCCTACCAGCAGTACTTC. Residues: CASRRGADNSYQQYF.

There are many counts of this clonotype. The CDR3 loop is CASSDSERGSDTQYF. The CDR3 bases are TGTGCCAGCAGTGACTCGGAACGGGGGTCAGATACGCAGTATTTT. The gene calls are TRBV6-4 and TRBJ2-3; perhaps TRBD2 as D (6 bases). The CDR3 length is 15 residues. Trimming removed 0 bases from V and 4 bases from J, with 11 bases in between. Germline V gives CDR1 MRHNA, CDR2 SNTAGT.